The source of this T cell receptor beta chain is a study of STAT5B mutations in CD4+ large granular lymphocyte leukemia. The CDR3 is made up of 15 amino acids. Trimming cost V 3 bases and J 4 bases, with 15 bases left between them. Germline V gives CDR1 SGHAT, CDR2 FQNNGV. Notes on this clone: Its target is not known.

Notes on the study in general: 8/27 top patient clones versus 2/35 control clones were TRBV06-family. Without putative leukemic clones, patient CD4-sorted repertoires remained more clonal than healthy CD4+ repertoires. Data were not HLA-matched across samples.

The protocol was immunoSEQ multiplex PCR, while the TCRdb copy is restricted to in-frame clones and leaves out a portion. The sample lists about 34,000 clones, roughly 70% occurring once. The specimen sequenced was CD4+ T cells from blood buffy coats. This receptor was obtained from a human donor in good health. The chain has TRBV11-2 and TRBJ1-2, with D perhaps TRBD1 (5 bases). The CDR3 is CASSFSGGFGYGYTF. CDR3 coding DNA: TGTGCCAGCAGCTTTAGCGGGGGGTTTGGCTATGGCTACACCTTC.